This T cell receptor beta chain was profiled in a study of blood T cells in healthy people across ages. Donors ranged from about 6 to 90 years old and were healthy Caucasians in Russia. RNA extraction gave at least 5 micrograms of total RNA per sample. The CDR3 contains 13 residues. Losses at the gene ends were 7 bases for V and 3 bases for J; bases not matched to a gene: 5. Germline V gene lookup returns CDR1 SGHAT and CDR2 FQNNGV. In this sample, this clonotype turned up many times. Its antigen is as yet unknown. General study findings and limits: It was not known whether donors were CMV positive (a possible confounder of expanded clonotype changes).

A second PCR of 7 to 11 cycles used a sample-barcoded 5' primer and a J-beta primer mix. Each cDNA molecule carried a tag from a template-switch adaptor that contained 12 random nucleotides. Each CDR3 protein gets one entry after TCRdb re-called the 5' RACE reads with MiXCR. The data hold about 680,000 distinct CDR3 sequences, with around 49% observed a single time. This receptor was taken from an older woman in good health. Sequenced material: blood. V usage is TRBV11-2 and J usage is TRBJ2-5; TRBD2 matches at 7 bases. The CDR3 reads CASNFGGKETQYF. CDR3 sequence (DNA): TGTGCCAGCAATTTCGGGGGGAAAGAGACCCAGTACTTC.